This is a list of T cell receptor beta chains from one sample in a study of T cells in Graves' hyperthyroidism and ophthalmopathy. TCRdb processed the multiplex PCR reads anew with MiXCR; each CDR3 protein has one entry. Here the sample spans roughly 500,000 distinct CDR3 sequences, about 45% being singletons. Sample: peripheral blood or thyroid tissue (not recorded which). The receptors shown here come from an adult woman with Graves' disease, either hyperthyroidism or ophthalmopathy (not recorded which). CDR3s include the opening cysteine and the closing phenylalanine or tryptophan. The order of the fields is V gene, clone size, D gene, J gene, CDR3 protein, CDR3 DNA. The D gene is left open where the match is weak. Clone size is stated in some rows and not others, as once, few, many or a class when expanded.

v_call: TRBV2; clone_size: NA; d_call: TRBD1; j_call: TRBJ2-7; cdr3_aa: CASSQGQTLRRDF; cdr3_nt: TGTGCCAGCAGCCAGGGACAGACACTACGTCGGGACTTC
v_call: TRBV2; clone_size: many; d_call: NA; j_call: TRBJ2-5; cdr3_aa: CASSDELQETQYF; cdr3_nt: TGTGCCAGCAGTGATGAGCTCCAAGAGACCCAGTACTTC
v_call: TRBV7-9; clone_size: few; d_call: TRBD1; j_call: TRBJ1-5; cdr3_aa: CASSPDRENQPQHF; cdr3_nt: TGTGCCAGCAGCCCGGACAGGGAGAATCAGCCCCAGCATTTT
v_call: TRBV7-8; clone_size: many; d_call: TRBD1; j_call: TRBJ1-2; cdr3_aa: CASSPEHRGQSGYTF; cdr3_nt: TGTGCCAGCAGCCCCGAACACAGGGGCCAAAGTGGCTACACCTTC
v_call: TRBV5-1; clone_size: many; d_call: NA; j_call: TRBJ2-7; cdr3_aa: CASSLRGSGSSYEQYF; cdr3_nt: TGCGCCAGCAGCTTGAGGGGTAGCGGTAGCTCCTACGAGCAGTACTTC
v_call: TRBV7-2; clone_size: many; d_call: NA; j_call: TRBJ1-1; cdr3_aa: CASSFDTQNTEAFF; cdr3_nt: TGTGCCAGCAGCTTCGACACACAGAACACTGAAGCTTTCTTT
v_call: TRBV20-1; clone_size: many; d_call: TRBD1; j_call: TRBJ1-2; cdr3_aa: CSATGTGYGYTF; cdr3_nt: TGCAGTGCGACTGGGACAGGTTATGGCTACACCTTC
v_call: TRBV29-1; clone_size: few; d_call: NA; j_call: TRBJ1-2; cdr3_aa: CSVEEGDSYTF; cdr3_nt: TGCAGCGTTGAAGAGGGCGACAGCTACACCTTC
v_call: TRBV19; clone_size: many; d_call: NA; j_call: TRBJ1-2; cdr3_aa: CASSISGDPGYGYTF; cdr3_nt: TGTGCCAGTAGTATCTCAGGGGATCCCGGCTATGGCTACACCTTC
v_call: TRBV10-3; clone_size: once; d_call: NA; j_call: TRBJ1-2; cdr3_aa: CAISATGNGYTF; cdr3_nt: TGTGCCATCAGTGCAACGGGGAATGGCTACACCTTC
v_call: TRBV12-3/TRBV12-4; clone_size: once; d_call: TRBD1; j_call: TRBJ2-2; cdr3_aa: CASSAYRGRGRTGELFF; cdr3_nt: TGTGCCAGCAGTGCCTACAGGGGGCGAGGTAGGACCGGGGAGCTGTTTTTT
v_call: TRBV7-2; clone_size: NA; d_call: NA; j_call: TRBJ1-4; cdr3_aa: CASSHSRGNEKLFF; cdr3_nt: TGTGCCAGCAGCCATAGCCGGGGTAATGAAAAACTGTTTTTT
v_call: TRBV13; clone_size: NA; d_call: TRBD2; j_call: TRBJ2-7; cdr3_aa: CASSRGLAGVEQYF; cdr3_nt: TGTGCCAGCAGCCGTGGCCTAGCGGGAGTCGAGCAGTACTTC
v_call: TRBV10-3; clone_size: NA; d_call: TRBD1; j_call: TRBJ1-4; cdr3_aa: CAISRQGEPDEKLFF; cdr3_nt: TGTGCCATCAGTCGACAGGGCGAACCGGATGAAAAACTGTTTTTT
v_call: TRBV7-2; clone_size: NA; d_call: NA; j_call: TRBJ1-2; cdr3_aa: CASSLGPGTSYTF; cdr3_nt: TGTGCCAGCAGCTTAGGTCCAGGGACGAGCTACACCTTC
v_call: TRBV2; clone_size: few; d_call: NA; j_call: TRBJ2-5; cdr3_aa: CASQNQAETQYF; cdr3_nt: TGTGCCAGCCAGAATCAGGCAGAGACCCAGTACTTC
v_call: TRBV7-2; clone_size: many; d_call: NA; j_call: TRBJ1-2; cdr3_aa: CASSLGGQGYGYTF; cdr3_nt: TGTGCCAGCAGCTTAGGTGGGCAGGGGTATGGCTACACCTTC
v_call: TRBV6-6; clone_size: NA; d_call: NA; j_call: TRBJ2-7; cdr3_aa: CASRRSEIYEQYF; cdr3_nt: TGTGCCAGCAGAAGGTCGGAAATATACGAGCAGTACTTC
v_call: TRBV7-8; clone_size: NA; d_call: TRBD1; j_call: TRBJ1-3; cdr3_aa: CASSHEGGGNTIYF; cdr3_nt: TGTGCCAGCAGCCACGAAGGGGGCGGAAACACCATATATTTT
v_call: TRBV10-3; clone_size: many; d_call: TRBD1; j_call: TRBJ2-7; cdr3_aa: CAIRGQGVHEQYF; cdr3_nt: TGTGCCATCAGAGGACAGGGGGTCCACGAGCAGTACTTC
v_call: TRBV19; clone_size: many; d_call: NA; j_call: TRBJ2-7; cdr3_aa: CASSMRFPGRKPYEQYF; cdr3_nt: TGTGCCAGTAGTATGCGCTTCCCGGGACGTAAACCCTACGAGCAGTACTTC
v_call: TRBV7-2; clone_size: NA; d_call: TRBD2; j_call: TRBJ2-7; cdr3_aa: CASSLNAPLAGEPRHF; cdr3_nt: TGTGCCAGCAGCTTAAACGCCCCGCTAGCGGGAGAACCTAGGCACTTC
v_call: TRBV20-1; clone_size: many; d_call: NA; j_call: TRBJ2-2; cdr3_aa: CSARGFAGELFF; cdr3_nt: TGCAGTGCTAGGGGTTTTGCCGGGGAGCTGTTTTTT
v_call: TRBV7-9; clone_size: once; d_call: TRBD1; j_call: TRBJ1-4; cdr3_aa: CASSRTGTTGEKLFF; cdr3_nt: TGTGCCAGCAGCCGGACAGGGACCACTGGGGAAAAACTGTTTTTT
v_call: TRBV20-1; clone_size: NA; d_call: NA; j_call: TRBJ1-4; cdr3_aa: CSARTLTGEKLFF; cdr3_nt: TGCAGTGCCCGGACCTTAACGGGGGAAAAACTGTTTTTT
v_call: TRBV10-2; clone_size: NA; d_call: NA; j_call: TRBJ2-3; cdr3_aa: CASTASGYTQYF; cdr3_nt: TGCGCCAGCACCGCGAGCGGGTATACGCAGTATTTT
v_call: TRBV20-1; clone_size: few; d_call: TRBD2; j_call: TRBJ2-7; cdr3_aa: CSASFTSGSYEQYF; cdr3_nt: TGCAGTGCTAGCTTTACTAGCGGATCCTACGAGCAGTACTTC
v_call: TRBV7-9; clone_size: many; d_call: NA; j_call: TRBJ2-6; cdr3_aa: CASSLARDSGANVLTF; cdr3_nt: TGTGCCAGCAGCTTAGCGAGAGACTCTGGGGCCAACGTCCTGACTTTC
v_call: TRBV4-3; clone_size: NA; d_call: TRBD1; j_call: TRBJ1-1; cdr3_aa: CASSQVLDRAGTEAFF; cdr3_nt: TGCGCCAGCAGCCAGGTCCTAGACAGGGCAGGCACTGAAGCTTTCTTT
v_call: TRBV7-2; clone_size: NA; d_call: TRBD1; j_call: TRBJ2-7; cdr3_aa: CASTPGQGEYEQYF; cdr3_nt: TGTGCCAGCACTCCGGGACAGGGGGAGTACGAGCAGTACTTC
v_call: TRBV10-3; clone_size: many; d_call: TRBD1; j_call: TRBJ2-7; cdr3_aa: CAISGQGYEQYF; cdr3_nt: TGTGCCATCAGTGGACAGGGCTACGAGCAGTACTTC
v_call: TRBV29-1; clone_size: many; d_call: NA; j_call: TRBJ1-3; cdr3_aa: CSALGGNTIYF; cdr3_nt: TGCAGCGCCCTGGGCGGAAACACCATATATTTT
v_call: TRBV6-1; clone_size: many; d_call: NA; j_call: TRBJ1-6; cdr3_aa: CASSEAEYSSPLHF; cdr3_nt: TGTGCCAGCAGTGAAGCAGAATACAGTTCACCCCTCCACTTT